The 8 T cell receptor beta chains below come from one sample, sequenced in a study of T cells in pancreatic ductal adenocarcinoma. Selected pancreatic ductal adenocarcinoma patients had undergone surgery without neoadjuvant therapy. TCRdb keeps only in-frame clones here, not all; method: immunoSEQ multiplex PCR. This sample carries 100,000 or so clones, roughly 96% of them seen once, and the ten largest clones take under 3.5%. The sample taken for sequencing was PBMCs. All receptors derive from a human donor with pancreatic ductal adenocarcinoma.

The chain carries TRBV5-1 and TRBJ2-7, with D possibly TRBD1 on 5 matching bases. V dropped 4 bases and J dropped 4 bases, with 21 bases sitting between them. The germline gives CDR1 SGHRS, CDR2 YFSETQ. The CDR3 is made up of 16 amino acids. Written as DNA, the CDR3 is TGCGCCAGCAGCCGCGCCGACAGCCCGAATACTTACGAGCAGTACTTC. It translates to CASSRADSPNTYEQYF.

The CDR3 loop reads CASEEGAQGGEQFF. The CDR3 DNA follows: TGTGCCAGTGAAGAGGGGGCTCAAGGTGGTGAGCAGTTCTTC. The V gene is TRBV19, the J gene TRBJ2-1, with 7 bases fitting TRBD1. This CDR3 region has 14 residues. With V trimmed by 8 bases and J by 9 bases, 13 bases remained unmatched. Per the germline V gene, CDR1 is LNHDA and CDR2 is SQIVND (reference sequence).

In this sample, this clone turned up once. The chain joins TRBV5-1 to TRBJ2-5; 9 nucleotides agree with TRBD2. This CDR3 has 14 residues. CDR1 and CDR2 from the germline V gene are SGHRS and YFSETQ. J lost 3 bases, V lost 2 bases, and 2 bases had no gene match. CDR3 DNA sequence: TGCGCCAGCAGCTTAGTAGCGGGAGAAGAGACCCAGTACTTC. Amino acid sequence: CASSLVAGEETQYF.

The chain has TRBV5-6 and TRBJ2-6; D is possibly TRBD2 (5 bases). Trimming stripped 0 bases from V and 0 bases from J, with 16 bases between. This CDR3 spans 19 amino acids. Germline V gives CDR1 SGHDT, CDR2 YYEEEE. The DNA of the CDR3 is TGTGCCAGCAGCTTGGGAGGGCCGATATTATTCTCTGGGGCCAACGTCCTGACTTTC. This gives the protein CASSLGGPILFSGANVLTF.

The chain carries TRBV15 and TRBJ2-7; 7 nucleotides agree with TRBD1. V dropped 0 bases and J dropped 1; count of bases not matched to a gene: 6. CDR1 is LNHNV, CDR2 YYDKDF, per germline (reference sequence). The CDR3 sequence is 16 residues long. The CDR3 DNA is TGTGCCACCAGCAGAGATCTGGACAGGTTTTCCTACGAGCAGTACTTC. Protein: CATSRDLDRFSYEQYF.

The V call is TRBV28, the J call TRBJ1-2; D ambiguous. Germline assignment: CDR1 MDHEN and CDR2 SYDVKM. Between the trimmed V and J ends, which lost 5 bases and 8 bases, there was a span of 15 bases. The CDR3 consists of 13 residues. CDR3 amino acids: CASSPGPGRGYTF. CDR3 sequence (DNA): TGTGCCAGCAGTCCCGGCCCCGGGAGAGGCTACACCTTC.

The V gene is TRBV28, the J gene TRBJ1-1, with D perhaps TRBD1 (5 bases). V lost 5 bases, J lost 7 bases, and 17 bases lay in between. The germline gives CDR1 MDHEN, CDR2 SYDVKM. The CDR3 length is 14 residues. DNA of the CDR3: TGTGCCAGCAGTCCCGGGGGGGTTGGTCTTGAAGCTTTCTTT. As protein: CASSPGGVGLEAFF.

Concerning this clone: Other nucleotide sequences from this sample produce the same CDR3. The chain joins TRBV7-8 to TRBJ2-1; 8 bases align to TRBD1. The length of the CDR3 is 15 residues. CDR1 is SGHVS, CDR2 FQNEAQ, per germline. V was pared by 6 bases and J by 2 bases, with 6 bases of the junction left unmatched. Written as DNA, the CDR3 is TGTGCCAGCAGTCTCGGACAGGGCACCTACAATGAGCAGTTCTTC. Amino acids: CASSLGQGTYNEQFF.